This paragraph reports one TCR beta chain. The antigen is undetermined. V lost 6 bases, J lost 6 bases, and 7 bases stayed unmatched. Germline V gene sequence: CDR1 LGHDT, CDR2 YNNKEL (reference sequence). This CDR3 has 14 amino acids. This entry comes from a study of blood T cells in healthy people across ages. Study overall: Per two T cells, template switching captured roughly one barcoded beta molecule.

Primers used in a second PCR of roughly 7 to 12 cycles were a sample-barcoded 5' primer and a J-beta primer mix. TCRdb fed the 5' RACE reads into MiXCR, producing one record per CDR3 protein. The repertoire holds around 1,800,000 distinct CDR3 sequences, with 39% as singletons. Findings of the study overall: Age brought a roughly linear fall in TCR beta diversity measured per million T cells.

What was sequenced was blood. The V call is TRBV3-1, the J call TRBJ2-4; 8 positions match TRBD2. This clonotype originated in a human donor in good health. CDR3 sequence: CASRGAGVGNIQYF. The CDR3 nucleotides are TGTGCCAGCAGGGGAGCGGGGGTAGGAAACATTCAGTACTTC.